Listed here are 14 T cell receptor beta chains from one sample, sequenced in a study of neurological immune-mediated disorders. TCRdb re-derived calls from the 5' RACE reads in MiXCR, one entry per CDR3 protein. The sample carries approximately 86,000 distinct CDR3 sequences, approximately 2.8% recorded once. The sequencing input was PBMCs. These receptors came from a woman aged 25 to 39 with multiple sclerosis.

This clonotype showed up many times. This chain connects TRBV27 to TRBJ2-1; 11 nucleotides align to TRBD2. V shed 5 bases and J 2 bases; nucleotides not matched to a gene: 5. Germline CDR1 MNHEY, CDR2 SMNVEV (reference sequence). The CDR3 is made up of 16 amino acids. The CDR3 here is CASSAPSGGTYNEQFF. The CDR3 coding sequence is TGTGCCAGCAGTGCCCCTAGCGGGGGGACCTACAATGAGCAGTTCTTC.

This chain uses TRBV18 with TRBJ2-1; 9 positions match TRBD1. Trimming at V came to 3 bases and at J to 10 bases, leaving 4 bases not matched to a gene. The CDR3 is 13 amino acids. CDR1 and CDR2 from the germline V gene are KGHSH and LQKENI. CDR3 sequence reads: CASSPRDRVEQFF. CDR3 nucleotides: TGTGCCAGCTCACCGAGGGACAGGGTAGAGCAGTTCTTC.

In its sample, this clonotype was seen many times. This sequence joins TRBV20-1 and TRBJ2-1; 10 bases fit TRBD2. The CDR3 extends over 17 amino acids. Germline CDR1 and CDR2: DFQATT and SNEGSKA (reference sequence). V was clipped by 3 bases and J by 4 bases; unmatched bases: 12. The CDR3 DNA sequence: TGCAGTGCTAGGCCCTATCTAGCGGGAGTGGGGTACAATGAGCAGTTCTTC. Translation: CSARPYLAGVGYNEQFF.

This clonotype was seen repeatedly, ten times or more. The chain is built from TRBV5-1 and TRBJ2-2; D remains unclear. The CDR3 runs to 16 residues. The germline V gene has CDR1 SGHRS and CDR2 YFSETQ. Trimming took off 5 bases at V and 0 bases at J, with 14 bases between the two ends. CDR3 DNA: TGCGCCAGCAGGCGTACCGGGCCCACGAACACCGGGGAGCTGTTTTTT. Protein product: CASRRTGPTNTGELFF.

This clonotype was counted many times. This chain connects TRBV5-1 to TRBJ1-2; TRBD1 matches at 11 bases. The CDR3 totals 16 residues. The V gene's germline CDR1 is SGHRS and CDR2 YFSETQ. V was clipped by 5 bases and J by 3 bases; unmatched bases: 9. CDR3 DNA: TGCGCCAGCAGTCCCCGGGACAGGGGGTTCGACTATGGCTACACCTTC. It yields the protein CASSPRDRGFDYGYTF.

This clonotype has ten or more counts. The chain uses TRBV6-2 or TRBV6-3 and TRBJ2-2; unclear D gene. Trimming removed 2 bases from V and 1 base from J, with 5 bases in between. The CDR3 contains 14 residues. CDR1 is MNHEY and CDR2 is SVGEGT in the germline V gene. The CDR3 sequence: CASSYGRNTGELFF. The CDR3 bases are TGTGCCAGCAGTTACGGCAGGAACACCGGGGAGCTGTTTTTT.

This clonotype was recorded many times. The J gene is TRBJ2-5, the V gene TRBV20-1; perhaps TRBD2 as D (6 bases). V was clipped by 5 bases and J by 5 bases, with 18 bases between them. Germline CDR1 DFQATT, CDR2 SNEGSKA (reference sequence). The CDR3 length is 14 residues. DNA of the CDR3: TGCAGTGCTCTCTCTCGGACGGGAGATGAGACCCAGTACTTC. Amino acids: CSALSRTGDETQYF.

The chain recombines TRBV11-3 with TRBJ2-2; 8 positions agree with TRBD2. The germline gives CDR1 SGHNT, CDR2 YENEEA. There are 16 residues in the CDR3. After removal of 4 bases from V and 6 bases from J, the junction contained 10 bases not matched to a gene. CDR3 sequence reads: CASSSTGGSVAGELFF. The CDR3 bases are TGTGCCAGCAGCTCAACGGGGGGGAGTGTCGCCGGGGAGCTGTTTTTT.

This clonotype has ten or more counts. The chain recombines TRBV7-2 with TRBJ2-7; a possible D gene is TRBD2 (6 bases). The V end lost 1 base, the J end lost 4 bases, and 11 bases lay between the germline ends. Germline V gene sequence: CDR1 SGHTA, CDR2 FQGNSA. The CDR3 is 14 residues long. CDR3 amino acids: CASSLVAGSYEQYF. CDR3 coding DNA: TGTGCCAGCAGCTTAGTTGCGGGATCATACGAGCAGTACTTC.

This clonotype has at least ten counts. V and J are TRBV6-6 and TRBJ1-1; D remains ambiguous. The germline V gene has CDR1 MNHNY and CDR2 SVGAGI (reference sequence). The CDR3 is made up of 11 amino acids. V was trimmed by 8 bases and J by 0 bases, leaving 4 bases between them. The CDR3 reads CASLVNTEAFF. CDR3 DNA sequence: TGTGCCAGCCTCGTGAACACTGAAGCTTTCTTT.

Points on this clonotype: One base away lies a much larger clone, so this may be a sequencing read error. The V call is TRBV6-2 or TRBV6-3, the J call TRBJ1-6, with D possibly being TRBD1 (5 bases). CDR3 length equals 13 residues. In germline, CDR1 is MNHEY, CDR2 SVGEGT. The CDR3 nucleotides read TGTGCCGGATCGACAGAGGAAAATTCACCCCTCAACTTT. It yields the protein CAGSTEENSPLNF.

This clonotype was observed many times. This chain connects TRBV7-2 to TRBJ2-5; perhaps D is TRBD1 or TRBD2 (5 bases each). Germline loops: CDR1 SGHTA, CDR2 FQGNSA. CDR3 length equals 13 residues. V dropped 4 bases and J dropped 7 bases, with 13 bases sitting between them. The CDR3, as DNA: TGTGCCAGCAGCTCCGGGACCCGTGGGACCCAGTACTTC. Protein sequence: CASSSGTRGTQYF.

Notes on this clonotype: Being one base from a much bigger clone, this may be a read error. Here the CDR3 DNA reads TGCAGCGTTGATGGTGGGTACGAGAAGTACTTC. Its protein product is CSVDGGYEKYF. This sequence joins TRBV29-1 and TRBJ2-7; unclear D gene. The germline CDR1 and CDR2 sequences are SQVTM and ANQGSEA. The CDR3 runs 11 residues.

This clonotype was counted ten times or more. This rearrangement joins TRBV20-1 to TRBJ1-2, with 9 bases that match TRBD1. V dropped 4 bases and J dropped 4; count of bases not matched to a gene: 10. The CDR3 consists of 15 residues. Germline lookup yields CDR1 DFQATT and CDR2 SNEGSKA (reference sequence). This chain's CDR3 is CSAMNRDRERYGYTF. The CDR3 DNA is TGCAGTGCTATGAACCGGGACAGGGAGCGCTATGGCTACACCTTC.